This TCR beta chain was observed in a study of cytotoxic CD8 clonotypes in ibrutinib-treated CLL. The overall study: Response was recorded as partial in some 24 patients and complete in 2; at median approximately 65 months, approximately 14 remained remitted and some twelve had progressed.

The protocol was immunoSEQ multiplex PCR, while the TCRdb copy is restricted to in-frame clones and leaves out a portion. The sample records roughly 42,000 clones, 55% to 80% being singletons. The CDR3 extends over 15 amino acids. V lost 5 bases, J lost 2 bases, and 9 bases stayed unmatched. CDR1 SGHTA and CDR2 FQGNSA come from the germline V gene. V is TRBV7-2 and J is TRBJ2-7, with TRBD1 matching over 7 bases. The receptor was derived from a human donor with chronic lymphocytic leukemia. The input for sequencing was PBMCs, taken at disease progression, from a patient treated with ibrutinib. The CDR3 nucleotides read TGTGCCAGCAGCGCCCCCGGGACAGATACCTACGAGCAGTACTTC. Amino acid sequence: CASSAPGTDTYEQYF.